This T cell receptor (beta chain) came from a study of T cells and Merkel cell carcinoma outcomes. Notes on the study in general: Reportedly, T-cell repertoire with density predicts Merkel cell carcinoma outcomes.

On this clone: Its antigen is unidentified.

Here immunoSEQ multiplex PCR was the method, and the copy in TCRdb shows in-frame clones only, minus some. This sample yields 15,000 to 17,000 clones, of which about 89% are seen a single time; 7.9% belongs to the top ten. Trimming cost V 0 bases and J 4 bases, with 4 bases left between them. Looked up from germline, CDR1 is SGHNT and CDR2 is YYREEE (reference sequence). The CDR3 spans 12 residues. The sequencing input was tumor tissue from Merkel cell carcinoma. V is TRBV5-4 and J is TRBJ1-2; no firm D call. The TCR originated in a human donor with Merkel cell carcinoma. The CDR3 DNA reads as TGTGCCAGCAGCTTGGAGGGCTATGGCTACACCTTC. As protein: CASSLEGYGYTF. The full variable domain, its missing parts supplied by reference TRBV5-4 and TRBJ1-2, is ETGVTQSPTHLIKTRGQQVTLRCSSQSGHNTVSWYQQALGQGPQFIFQYYREEENGRGNFPPRFSGLQFPNYSSELNVNALELDDSALYLCASSLEGYGYTFGSGTRLTVV.